This is a list of T cell receptor beta chains from one sample in a study of OX40 agonist ivuxolimab in advanced cancers. Libraries were prepared by immunoSEQ multiplex PCR; TCRdb keeps only in-frame clonotypes and omits some of them. Among around 70,000 clones listed, roughly 85% were seen once. The sequencing here drew on CD4+ or CD8+ T cells sorted from blood, taken in a trial of the OX40 agonist ivuxolimab. These receptors all come from an adult with an advanced solid tumor such as melanoma, head and neck, liver or kidney cancer. Both conserved end residues are part of each CDR3. The order of the fields is J gene, D gene, V gene, clone size, CDR3 protein, CDR3 DNA. The D gene is left open where the match is weak. For some rows the clone size is stated as once, few or many, or as a class when expanded; others skip it.

J: TRBJ2-5; D: -; V: TRBV28; size: -; CDR3: CASSLGRGARQETQYF; DNA: TGTGCCAGCAGTTTAGGCCGGGGGGCGCGGCAAGAGACCCAGTACTTC
J: TRBJ2-6; D: -; V: TRBV27; size: once; CDR3: CASSLWEKANVLTF; DNA: TGTGCCAGCAGTTTATGGGAAAAGGCCAACGTCCTGACTTTC
J: TRBJ2-2; D: -; V: TRBV2; size: -; CDR3: CASRGTGNTGELFF; DNA: TGTGCCAGCAGGGGAACAGGGAACACCGGGGAGCTGTTTTTT
J: TRBJ1-1; D: -; V: TRBV29-1; size: -; CDR3: CSVSLTGGNTEAFF; DNA: TGCAGCGTGAGTTTAACCGGGGGGAACACTGAAGCTTTCTTT
J: TRBJ2-1; D: -; V: TRBV6-4; size: -; CDR3: CASSDSKGPYNEQFF; DNA: TGTGCCAGCAGTGACTCGAAGGGTCCCTACAATGAGCAGTTCTTC
J: TRBJ2-7; D: -; V: TRBV6-6; size: few; CDR3: CASSYRYEQYF; DNA: TGTGCCAGCAGTTACCGATACGAGCAGTACTTC
J: TRBJ2-7; D: -; V: TRBV11-2; size: -; CDR3: CASSWGAGATYEQYF; DNA: TGTGCCAGCAGCTGGGGGGCAGGGGCAACCTACGAGCAGTACTTC
J: TRBJ1-2; D: -; V: TRBV5-4; size: -; CDR3: CASSLNNYGYTF; DNA: TGTGCCAGCAGCTTGAATAACTATGGCTACACCTTC
J: TRBJ1-1; D: -; V: TRBV6-5; size: -; CDR3: CATGTLNTEAFF; DNA: TGTGCCACCGGGACACTGAACACTGAAGCTTTCTTT
J: TRBJ2-3; D: -; V: TRBV4-3; size: -; CDR3: CASSQDTTDTQYF; DNA: TGCGCCAGCAGCCAAGATACCACAGATACGCAGTATTTT
J: TRBJ2-3; D: TRBD2; V: TRBV7-9; size: -; CDR3: CASSLARTSGSPDTQYF; DNA: TGTGCCAGCAGCTTAGCGCGGACTAGCGGGAGCCCAGATACGCAGTATTTT
J: TRBJ2-2; D: -; V: TRBV5-1; size: few; CDR3: CASSPQPGTTNTGELFF; DNA: TGCGCCAGCAGCCCTCAACCCGGGACAACGAACACCGGGGAGCTGTTTTTT
J: TRBJ1-3; D: TRBD1; V: TRBV2; size: medium-sized; CDR3: CASRRDRGPGNTIYF; DNA: TGTGCCAGCAGGCGGGACAGGGGCCCTGGAAACACCATATATTTT
J: TRBJ2-3; D: -; V: TRBV5-1; size: -; CDR3: CASSFSGGITDTQYF; DNA: TGCGCCAGCAGCTTTTCGGGGGGCATCACAGATACGCAGTATTTT
J: TRBJ2-5; D: TRBD2; V: TRBV2; size: -; CDR3: CASSEILAGQETQYF; DNA: TGTGCCAGCAGTGAAATCCTAGCGGGGCAAGAGACCCAGTACTTC
J: TRBJ2-7; D: -; V: TRBV2; size: -; CDR3: CASLPREGEQYF; DNA: TGTGCCAGCCTCCCCCGAGAGGGCGAGCAGTACTTC
J: TRBJ2-7; D: TRBD1; V: TRBV5-6; size: few; CDR3: CASSSTTGLTYEQYF; DNA: TGTGCCAGCAGCTCCACGACAGGGCTAACCTACGAGCAGTACTTC
J: TRBJ1-5; D: TRBD1; V: TRBV27; size: -; CDR3: CASSLWAGGGQPQHF; DNA: TGTGCCAGCAGTTTATGGGCAGGGGGCGGACAGCCCCAGCATTTT